What follows are 20 T cell receptor beta chains derived from one specimen sequenced in a study of blood T cell repertoires in COVID-19. Sequencing was performed with immunoSEQ multiplex PCR; in TCRdb, only in-frame clones are kept and a portion is missing. The data show approximately 300,000 clones, around 89% seen once. The source material was peripheral blood. The receptors derive from a man aged 30 to 45 with acute or convalescent COVID-19.

In the case of this clone: One end of the junction does not line up with germline, which may come from a read error. The J gene is TRBJ1-2, the V gene TRBV2, with 9 bases aligning to TRBD1. This CDR3 is built from 8 residues. From germline, CDR1 is SNHLY and CDR2 FYNNEI. The CDR3 bases are TGTGCCAGTGACAGGGGGGACTTC. Translation: CASDRGDF.

This clone occurred once. The rearrangement links TRBV28 to TRBJ1-2; 7 bases are shared with TRBD1. Germline CDR1 MDHEN, CDR2 SYDVKM. V lost 7 bases, J lost 0 bases, and 8 bases stayed unmatched. This CDR3 has 15 residues. The CDR3 loop reads CASTLAGGANYGYTF. CDR3 nucleotides: TGTGCCAGCACCCTTGCAGGGGGAGCTAACTATGGCTACACCTTC.

The J gene is TRBJ1-5, the V gene TRBV3-1 (or the pseudogene TRBV3-2), with 7 bases aligning to TRBD1. Looked up from germline, CDR1 is LGHDT and CDR2 is YNNKEL (reference sequence). Trimming at V came to 4 bases and at J to 7 bases, leaving 7 bases not matched to a gene. CDR3 length equals 14 residues. CDR3 DNA: TGTGCCAGCAGCCCTGGACAGGTATACCAGCCCCAGCATTTT. Protein sequence: CASSPGQVYQPQHF.

Written as DNA, the CDR3 is TGTGCCAACCGAAAACTGGGACATAGACTGTTTTTT. This codes for CANRKLGHRLFF. The chain recombines TRBV12-3 or TRBV12-4 with TRBJ1-4, with D tentatively TRBD1 (6 bases). Trimming took off 10 bases at V and 13 bases at J, with 19 bases between the two ends. The CDR3 covers 12 residues.

The chain recombines TRBV11-2 with TRBJ2-7; possibly TRBD1 for D (6 bases). Trimming took 7 bases from V and 3 from J, leaving 13 bases between them. The germline V gene has CDR1 SGHAT and CDR2 FQNNGV. This CDR3 has 13 amino acids. DNA for the CDR3: TGTGCCAGCACGAGACAGGACGGCTACGAGCAGTACTTC. This translates into CASTRQDGYEQYF.

This clone was counted a few times. The chain employs TRBV7-2 and TRBJ2-7, with D perhaps matching TRBD2 (5 bases). The ends were cut back, 3 bases at V and 4 bases at J, with 7 bases in the middle. The CDR3 is made up of 12 amino acids. Germline values: CDR1 SGHTA, CDR2 FQGNSA. The CDR3 is CASSLDLYEQYF. The DNA of the CDR3 is TGTGCCAGCAGCTTGGACTTGTACGAGCAGTACTTC.

The chain combines TRBV7-9 with TRBJ1-1; weak D call: TRBD1 (6 bases). This CDR3 contains 15 residues. V shed 4 bases and J shed 0 bases, with 12 bases lying between them. Germline CDR1 is SEHNR and CDR2 is FQNEAQ (reference sequence). The CDR3: CASSSGAIMNTEAFF. The CDR3 bases are TGTGCCAGCAGCTCAGGGGCTATCATGAACACTGAAGCTTTCTTT.

The J gene is TRBJ1-5, the V gene TRBV29-1; D ambiguous. Trimming removed 4 bases at V and 6 bases at J, with 16 bases between. CDR3 length: 14 amino acids. CDR1 is SQVTM, CDR2 ANQGSEA, per germline. The CDR3 loop reads CSVVKSETFQPQHF. The DNA for the CDR3 is TGCAGCGTTGTTAAATCGGAGACTTTTCAGCCCCAGCATTTT.

This clone was detected once. The chain recombines TRBV27 with TRBJ2-1, with D uncertain. The CDR3 contains 15 residues. Germline V gene data show CDR1 as MNHEY and CDR2 as SMNVEV (reference sequence). V was clipped by 6 bases and J by 3 bases, with 15 bases between them. This CDR3 is CASRHSNLNYNEQFF. CDR3 nucleotide sequence: TGTGCCAGCAGGCATTCTAATCTGAACTACAATGAGCAGTTCTTC.

The chain uses TRBV7-8 and TRBJ1-4; D is unresolved. CDR3 length: 16 amino acids. Trimming removed 2 bases at V and 3 bases at J, with 13 bases between. Germline V gene sequence: CDR1 SGHVS, CDR2 FQNEAQ. The chain's CDR3 is CASSLILGRSNEKLFF. CDR3 bases: TGTGCCAGCAGCTTAATCTTGGGGAGATCTAATGAAAAACTGTTTTTT.

This clone was observed once. V is TRBV4-2 and J is TRBJ1-3; D is uncertain. The CDR3 length is 16 residues. Germline V gene lookup returns CDR1 LGHNA and CDR2 YNFKEQ. V was trimmed by 4 bases and J by 0 bases, leaving 13 bases between them. The CDR3 region has the DNA TGTGCCAGCAGCCCCTCGACACGAAGCTCTGGAAACACCATATATTTT. Its protein product is CASSPSTRSSGNTIYF.

The chain couples TRBV14 to TRBJ1-3; D gene ambiguous. Looked up from germline, CDR1 is SGHDN and CDR2 is FVKESK. There are 15 residues in the CDR3. V lost 5 bases and J 4 bases, leaving 15 bases between the germline ends. The CDR3: CASSVQAGRGNTIYF. DNA for the CDR3: TGTGCCAGCAGCGTCCAGGCCGGGAGGGGAAACACCATATATTTT.

The V and J genes are TRBV4-1 and TRBJ2-1; no reliable D call. Germline CDR1 is MGHRA and CDR2 is YSYEKL. V was pared by 4 bases and J by 0 bases, with 10 bases between. The CDR3 is made up of 15 amino acids. The CDR3 protein is CASSREPSSYNEQFF. CDR3 bases: TGCGCCAGCAGCCGAGAACCGAGCTCCTACAATGAGCAGTTCTTC.

The rearrangement uses TRBV4-1 and TRBJ2-3; TRBD2 agrees at 12 bases. The J segment lost 0 bases and the V segment lost 0 bases, leaving 13 bases of the junction unmatched. The CDR3 has 21 residues. Germline CDR1 and CDR2: MGHRA and YSYEKL. CDR3 sequence: CASSQDRASGGVVTSTDTQYF. CDR3 in DNA: TGCGCCAGCAGCCAAGATAGGGCTAGCGGGGGGGTAGTAACTAGCACAGATACGCAGTATTTT.

V and J are TRBV6-5 and TRBJ1-6; D gene unclear. Trimming shortened V by 6 bases and J by 9 bases, and 6 bases separated the two germline ends. In germline, CDR1 is MNHEY, CDR2 SVGAGI. CDR3 length equals 11 residues. The CDR3 loop is CASSPGSPLHF. In DNA, the CDR3 is TGTGCCAGCAGCCCGGGTTCACCCCTCCACTTT.

This clone was seen once. The chain is built from TRBV5-1 and TRBJ1-1; D possibly corresponds to TRBD1 (5 bases). Germline assignment: CDR1 SGHRS and CDR2 YFSETQ. Trimming stripped 0 bases from V and 1 base from J, with 13 bases between. The CDR3 length is 16 residues. CDR3 residues: CASSLGGRLGNTEAFF. CDR3 sequence (DNA): TGCGCCAGCAGCTTGGGGGGCAGGCTGGGGAACACTGAAGCTTTCTTT.

This clone has only one observation. The chain joins TRBV10-2 to TRBJ2-3; D may be TRBD2 (5 bases). The germline V and J ends were trimmed by 3 bases and 0 bases, with 10 bases remaining between them. Per the germline V gene, CDR1 is WSHSY and CDR2 is SAAADI. CDR3 length: 15 residues. The CDR3 sequence is CASSESWTSTDTQYF. In DNA form, the CDR3 reads TGCGCCAGCAGTGAATCTTGGACTAGCACAGATACGCAGTATTTT.

The chain recombines TRBV18 with TRBJ2-1; 9 bases fit TRBD2. The CDR3 has 14 residues. V dropped 6 bases and J dropped 8; count of bases not matched to a gene: 8. Germline CDR1 is KGHSH and CDR2 is LQKENI. This CDR3 is CASSGGGATYEQFF. CDR3 coding DNA: TGTGCCAGCTCGGGCGGGGGGGCCACGTATGAGCAGTTCTTC.

J is TRBJ2-7 and V is TRBV28; 8 bases map to TRBD1. Germline V gene lookup returns CDR1 MDHEN and CDR2 SYDVKM. This CDR3 has 15 amino acids. J lost 9 bases, V lost 8 bases, and 18 bases had no gene match. DNA of the CDR3: TGTGCCAGCCGAAGCCCGGGACAGGACCTTTTCGGGCAGTACTTC. This translates into CASRSPGQDLFGQYF.

V gene TRBV29-1 combines with J gene TRBJ2-5; no firm D call. The CDR3 has 12 amino acids. V was shortened by 8 bases and J by 1 base, with 11 bases between the two germline ends. Germline V lookup: CDR1 SQVTM, CDR2 ANQGSEA. DNA of the CDR3: TGCAGCTATACCCGAGGCCAAGAGACCCAGTACTTC. Protein: CSYTRGQETQYF.